This TCR beta chain is from a study of technical replicates of blood from several donors. TCRdb keeps only in-frame clones here, not all; method: immunoSEQ multiplex PCR. The table shows about 54,000 clones, with around 95% occurring only once. As regards this clone: Germline and junction disagree at one end, which may indicate a read error.

The CDR3 loop spans 12 amino acids. In germline, CDR1 is SGHRS, CDR2 YFSETQ. The sequenced sample consisted of T cells isolated from PBMCs. The chain uses TRBV5-1 and TRBJ2-1; D not certain. The clonotype originates from a human donor in good health. CDR3 region: CASHESYNERFF. The DNA for the CDR3 is TGCGCCAGCCACGAGTCCTACAATGAGCGGTTCTTC. Based on the CDR3 plus reference TRBV5-1 and TRBJ2-1, the full variable domain is KAGVTQTPRYLIKTRGQQVTLSCSPISGHRSVSWYQQTPGQGLQFLFEYFSETQRNKGNFPGRFSGRQFSNSRSEMNVSTLELGDSALYLCASHESYNERFFGPGTRLTVL.